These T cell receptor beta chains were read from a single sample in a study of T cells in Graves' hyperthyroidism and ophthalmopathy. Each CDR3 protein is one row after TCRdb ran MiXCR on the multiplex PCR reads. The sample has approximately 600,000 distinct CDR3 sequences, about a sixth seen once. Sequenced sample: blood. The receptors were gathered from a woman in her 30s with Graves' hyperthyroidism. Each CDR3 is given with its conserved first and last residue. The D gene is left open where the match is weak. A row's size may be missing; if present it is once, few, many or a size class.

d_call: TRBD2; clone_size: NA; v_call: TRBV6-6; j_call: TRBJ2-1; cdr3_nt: TGTGCCAGCAGTTACCACCTCCCCTCTGCGGGAGCTGCAGATGAGCAGTTCTTC; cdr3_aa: CASSYHLPSAGAADEQFF
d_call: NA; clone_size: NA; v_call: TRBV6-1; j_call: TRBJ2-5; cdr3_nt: TGTGCCAGCAGTGCCCGGAGGGCAGGGACCTCGTTAAAGACCCAGTACTTC; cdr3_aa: CASSARRAGTSLKTQYF
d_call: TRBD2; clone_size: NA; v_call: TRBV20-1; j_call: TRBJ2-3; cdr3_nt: TGCAGTGCTAGACAGAGCGGGAGCAGAGATACGCAGTATTTT; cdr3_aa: CSARQSGSRDTQYF
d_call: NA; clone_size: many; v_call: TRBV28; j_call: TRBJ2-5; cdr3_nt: TGTGCCAGCATCGAGACCCTAGGGAGAGAGGGGGGGCGAGAGACCCAGTACTTC; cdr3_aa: CASIETLGREGGRETQYF
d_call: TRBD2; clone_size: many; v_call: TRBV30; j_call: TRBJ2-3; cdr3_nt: TGTGCCTGGAGTGGGCTAGCGGAAAACTCTAGCACAGATACGCAGTATTTT; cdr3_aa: CAWSGLAENSSTDTQYF
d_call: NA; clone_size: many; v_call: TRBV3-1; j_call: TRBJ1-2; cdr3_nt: TGTGCCAGCAGCCAAGATTCCGGCGAAAAACTTACCTATGGCTACACCTTC; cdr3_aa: CASSQDSGEKLTYGYTF
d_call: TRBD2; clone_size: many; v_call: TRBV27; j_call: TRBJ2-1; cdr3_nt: TGTGCCAGCAGTCGACTAGCGGGAGGGGACAATGAGCAGTTCTTC; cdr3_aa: CASSRLAGGDNEQFF
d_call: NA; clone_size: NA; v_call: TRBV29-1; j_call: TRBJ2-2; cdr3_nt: TGCAGCGTTGTAGAGGGAAACACCGGGGAGCTGTTTTTT; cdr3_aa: CSVVEGNTGELFF
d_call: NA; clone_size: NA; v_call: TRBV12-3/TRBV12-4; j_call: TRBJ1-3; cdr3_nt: TGTGGCGAGGGTAACTCTGGAAACACCATATATTTT; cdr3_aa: CGEGNSGNTIYF
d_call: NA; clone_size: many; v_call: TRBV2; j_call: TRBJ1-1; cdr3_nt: TGTGCCAGCAGCCGACACCTGATGAACACTGAAGCTTTCTTT; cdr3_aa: CASSRHLMNTEAFF
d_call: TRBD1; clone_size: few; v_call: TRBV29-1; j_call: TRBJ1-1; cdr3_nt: TGCAGCGTACGCCCAACAGGGGCCCCTGAAGCTTTCTTT; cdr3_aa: CSVRPTGAPEAFF
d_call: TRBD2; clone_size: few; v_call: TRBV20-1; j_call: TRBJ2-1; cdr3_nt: TGCAGTGCTAGTCTACTAGCGGAAGAGGAGCAGTTCTTC; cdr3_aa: CSASLLAEEEQFF
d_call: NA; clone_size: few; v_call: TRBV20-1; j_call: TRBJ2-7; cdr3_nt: TGCAGTGCTAGAGAACAAGTACGCGAGCAGTACTTC; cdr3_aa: CSAREQVREQYF
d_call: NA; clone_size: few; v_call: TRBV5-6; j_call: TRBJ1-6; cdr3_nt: TGTGCCAGCAGCTTGGGTTCGCCTTCCGGACCCCTCCACTTT; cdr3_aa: CASSLGSPSGPLHF
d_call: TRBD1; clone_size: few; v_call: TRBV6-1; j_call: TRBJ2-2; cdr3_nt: TGTGCCAGCAGTTTAGGGACAGGGCGAAAAGGGGAGCTGTTTTTT; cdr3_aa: CASSLGTGRKGELFF
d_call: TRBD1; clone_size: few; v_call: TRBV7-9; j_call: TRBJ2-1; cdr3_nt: TGTGCCAGCAGCTTATACAGGGGTGAGAATGAGCAGTTCTTC; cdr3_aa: CASSLYRGENEQFF
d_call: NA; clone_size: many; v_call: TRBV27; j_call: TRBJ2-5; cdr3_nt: TGTGCCAGCAGTTGGCAGGGCGGGGAGACCCAGTACTTC; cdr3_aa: CASSWQGGETQYF
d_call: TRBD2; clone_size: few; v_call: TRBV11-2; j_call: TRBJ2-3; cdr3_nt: TGTGCCAGCAGCTTGGGGACTAGTGGAGATACGCAGTATTTT; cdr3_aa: CASSLGTSGDTQYF
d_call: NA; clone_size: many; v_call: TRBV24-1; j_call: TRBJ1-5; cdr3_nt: TGTGCCACCAGTGATGCCCGACGGGGGTCTCTTCAGCCCCAGCATTTT; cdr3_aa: CATSDARRGSLQPQHF
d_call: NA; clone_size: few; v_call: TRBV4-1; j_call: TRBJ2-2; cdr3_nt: TGCGCCAGCAGCCAAGATCGGCTACGCGGGAACACCGGGGAGCTGTTTTTT; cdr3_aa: CASSQDRLRGNTGELFF
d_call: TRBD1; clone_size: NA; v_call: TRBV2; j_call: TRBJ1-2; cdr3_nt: TGTGCCATCCCGGGACAGAAGGTCAATGGCTACACCTTC; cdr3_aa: CAIPGQKVNGYTF
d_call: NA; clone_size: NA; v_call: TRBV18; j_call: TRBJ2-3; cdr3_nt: TGTGCCAGCTCACCAAGCGTTCCGGGCGCCACAGATACGCAGTATTTT; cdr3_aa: CASSPSVPGATDTQYF
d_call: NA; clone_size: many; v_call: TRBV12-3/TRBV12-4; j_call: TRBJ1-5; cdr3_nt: TGTGCCAGCAGGGGACGGGAGCAGCCCCAGCATTTT; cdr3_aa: CASRGREQPQHF
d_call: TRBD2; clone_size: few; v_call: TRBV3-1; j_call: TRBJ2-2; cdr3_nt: TGTGCCAGCAGCCAAGACATAGCGGGAGGGCCTGGGACCGGGGAGCTGTTTTTT; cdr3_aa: CASSQDIAGGPGTGELFF
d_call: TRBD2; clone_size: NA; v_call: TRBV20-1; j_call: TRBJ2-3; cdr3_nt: TGCAGTGCCAATTATCCTAGCGGGAGGGGAACAGATACGCAGTATTTT; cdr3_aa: CSANYPSGRGTDTQYF
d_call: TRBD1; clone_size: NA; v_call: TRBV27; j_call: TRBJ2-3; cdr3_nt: TGTGCCAGCAGTTTGTTCCCGGGACAGGGTGGCGATACGCAGTATTTT; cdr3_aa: CASSLFPGQGGDTQYF
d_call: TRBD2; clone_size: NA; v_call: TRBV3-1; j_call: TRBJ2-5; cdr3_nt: TGTGCCAGCAGCCCCCCCTCAGCGGGAGGTCTTTTGGAGACCCAGTACTTC; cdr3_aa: CASSPPSAGGLLETQYF
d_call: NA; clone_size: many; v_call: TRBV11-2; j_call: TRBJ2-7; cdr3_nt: TGTGCCAGCAGCCCCCCAGGGAGCGGCGAGCAGTACTTC; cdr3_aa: CASSPPGSGEQYF
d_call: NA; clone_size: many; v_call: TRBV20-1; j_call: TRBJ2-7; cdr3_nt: TGCAGTGCCAGGAGATATCCCAAGGCTAGCAACGAGCAGTACTTC; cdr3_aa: CSARRYPKASNEQYF
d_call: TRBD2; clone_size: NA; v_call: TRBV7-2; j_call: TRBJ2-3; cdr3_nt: TGTGCCAGCAGCGACCCGGGACTAGCGGGAGATACGCAGTATTTT; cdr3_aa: CASSDPGLAGDTQYF
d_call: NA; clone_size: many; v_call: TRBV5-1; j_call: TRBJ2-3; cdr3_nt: TGCGCCAGCAGCGCCACCAGGGCGGGTGAGCAGTATTTT; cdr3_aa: CASSATRAGEQYF
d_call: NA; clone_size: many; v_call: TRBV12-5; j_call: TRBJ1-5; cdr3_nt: TGTGCTAGTGGTTTGGGAGACAGAGGGCATCAGCCCCAGCATTTT; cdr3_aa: CASGLGDRGHQPQHF
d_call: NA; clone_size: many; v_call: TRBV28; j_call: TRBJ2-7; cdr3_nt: TGTGCCAGCAGTTCCGGGCACCCCACCTACGAGCAGTACTTC; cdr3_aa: CASSSGHPTYEQYF
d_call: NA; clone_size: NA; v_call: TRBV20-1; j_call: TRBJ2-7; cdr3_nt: TGCAATGCCCATCCGGGCTCCTCCTACGAGCAGTACTTC; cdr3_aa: CNAHPGSSYEQYF
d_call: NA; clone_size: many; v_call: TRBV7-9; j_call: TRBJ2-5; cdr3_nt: TGTGCCAGCAGCTATGGGCGCGAGACCCAGTACTTC; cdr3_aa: CASSYGRETQYF
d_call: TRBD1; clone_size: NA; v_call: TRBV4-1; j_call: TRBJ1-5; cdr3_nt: TGCGCCAGCAGTCCACCTCCCGGGACAGGGGGCAATCAGCCCCAGCATTTT; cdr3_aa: CASSPPPGTGGNQPQHF
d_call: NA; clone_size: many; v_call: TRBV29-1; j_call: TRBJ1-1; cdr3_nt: TGCAGCGTCGAGGCCCAGGAGAAGAAGAACACTGAAGCTTTCTTT; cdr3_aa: CSVEAQEKKNTEAFF
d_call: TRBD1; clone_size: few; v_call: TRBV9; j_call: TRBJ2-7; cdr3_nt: TGTGCCAGCAGCGCCCACCGGGACAGGGGAGTTGGTGAGCAGTACTTC; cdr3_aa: CASSAHRDRGVGEQYF
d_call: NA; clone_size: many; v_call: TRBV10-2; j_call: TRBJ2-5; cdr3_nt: TGCGCCAGCAGTGAGTCGGGGGTTCTCGGAGAGACCCAGTACTTC; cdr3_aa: CASSESGVLGETQYF
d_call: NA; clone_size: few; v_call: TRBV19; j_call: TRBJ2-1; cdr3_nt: TGTGCCAGTAATGATAGGGTCGGGAATGAGCAGTTCTTC; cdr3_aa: CASNDRVGNEQFF
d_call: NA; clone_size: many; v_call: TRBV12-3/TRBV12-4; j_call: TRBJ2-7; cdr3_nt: TGTGCCAGCAGCGAGCGGGTGTCGCGCTACGAGCAGTACTTC; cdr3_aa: CASSERVSRYEQYF
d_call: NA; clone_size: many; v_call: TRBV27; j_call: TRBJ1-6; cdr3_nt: TGTGCCAGCAATGACCACAGGGAGAATTCACCCCTCCACTTT; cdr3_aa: CASNDHRENSPLHF